This TCR beta chain was identified in a study of T cells in tuberculosis. This table comes from immunoSEQ multiplex PCR, and its TCRdb copy is limited to in-frame clones, with some not included. The sample has 80,000 to 100,000 clones; roughly 88% are singletons. Thawed, overnight-rested PBMC were stained with GMM-loaded CD1B tetramer, viability dye and anti-CD3, then sorted. The CD1B tetramers carried C32 glucose monomycolate purified from Rhodococcus equi. Before cryopreservation, the sorted PBMC lost their CD14-expressing monocytes. This clone was counted a single time. The source is an adult woman with latent tuberculosis. Source material: CD1b-GMM tetramer-negative cells sorted from PBMCs.

The DNA of the CDR3 is TGTGCCATCAGTGAGTCCCCCCGGGGGGGTTCATCTGAAGCTTTCTTT. Protein product: CAISESPRGGSSEAFF. The rearrangement joins TRBV10-3 to TRBJ1-1; tentative D call: TRBD1 (5 bases). The CDR3 has 16 residues. Germline CDR1 and CDR2: ENHRY and SYGVKD. Trimming cost V 0 bases and J 6 bases, with 17 bases left between them.